One T cell receptor (beta chain) is described in this entry. The healthy adult donors were HIV-negative and reported no recent acute infections or vaccinations. The sample belongs to a study of shared clonotypes between healthy human individuals. Study-wide background: Ranging from 18 to 49 in age, donors were two women and a few men.

Germline CDR1 is LNHNV and CDR2 is YYDKDF (reference sequence). The V end was cut by 0 bases, the J end by 9 bases, with 9 bases between. This CDR3 is built from 13 residues. The assay used deep level. Using immunoSEQ multiplex PCR, the repertoire was profiled, and TCRdb retains in-frame clones only, with some absent. The data contain around 530,000 clones, roughly four fifths of them singletons. The material sequenced was PBMCs. The clonotype comes from a woman aged 40 to 50 in good health. Some clones in this sample may be carry-over from other donors' samples. This rearrangement joins TRBV15 to TRBJ2-1, with D uncertain. CDR3 sequence reads: CATSRDLVAEQFF. The CDR3 nucleotides are TGTGCCACCAGCAGAGACCTAGTGGCTGAGCAGTTCTTC.